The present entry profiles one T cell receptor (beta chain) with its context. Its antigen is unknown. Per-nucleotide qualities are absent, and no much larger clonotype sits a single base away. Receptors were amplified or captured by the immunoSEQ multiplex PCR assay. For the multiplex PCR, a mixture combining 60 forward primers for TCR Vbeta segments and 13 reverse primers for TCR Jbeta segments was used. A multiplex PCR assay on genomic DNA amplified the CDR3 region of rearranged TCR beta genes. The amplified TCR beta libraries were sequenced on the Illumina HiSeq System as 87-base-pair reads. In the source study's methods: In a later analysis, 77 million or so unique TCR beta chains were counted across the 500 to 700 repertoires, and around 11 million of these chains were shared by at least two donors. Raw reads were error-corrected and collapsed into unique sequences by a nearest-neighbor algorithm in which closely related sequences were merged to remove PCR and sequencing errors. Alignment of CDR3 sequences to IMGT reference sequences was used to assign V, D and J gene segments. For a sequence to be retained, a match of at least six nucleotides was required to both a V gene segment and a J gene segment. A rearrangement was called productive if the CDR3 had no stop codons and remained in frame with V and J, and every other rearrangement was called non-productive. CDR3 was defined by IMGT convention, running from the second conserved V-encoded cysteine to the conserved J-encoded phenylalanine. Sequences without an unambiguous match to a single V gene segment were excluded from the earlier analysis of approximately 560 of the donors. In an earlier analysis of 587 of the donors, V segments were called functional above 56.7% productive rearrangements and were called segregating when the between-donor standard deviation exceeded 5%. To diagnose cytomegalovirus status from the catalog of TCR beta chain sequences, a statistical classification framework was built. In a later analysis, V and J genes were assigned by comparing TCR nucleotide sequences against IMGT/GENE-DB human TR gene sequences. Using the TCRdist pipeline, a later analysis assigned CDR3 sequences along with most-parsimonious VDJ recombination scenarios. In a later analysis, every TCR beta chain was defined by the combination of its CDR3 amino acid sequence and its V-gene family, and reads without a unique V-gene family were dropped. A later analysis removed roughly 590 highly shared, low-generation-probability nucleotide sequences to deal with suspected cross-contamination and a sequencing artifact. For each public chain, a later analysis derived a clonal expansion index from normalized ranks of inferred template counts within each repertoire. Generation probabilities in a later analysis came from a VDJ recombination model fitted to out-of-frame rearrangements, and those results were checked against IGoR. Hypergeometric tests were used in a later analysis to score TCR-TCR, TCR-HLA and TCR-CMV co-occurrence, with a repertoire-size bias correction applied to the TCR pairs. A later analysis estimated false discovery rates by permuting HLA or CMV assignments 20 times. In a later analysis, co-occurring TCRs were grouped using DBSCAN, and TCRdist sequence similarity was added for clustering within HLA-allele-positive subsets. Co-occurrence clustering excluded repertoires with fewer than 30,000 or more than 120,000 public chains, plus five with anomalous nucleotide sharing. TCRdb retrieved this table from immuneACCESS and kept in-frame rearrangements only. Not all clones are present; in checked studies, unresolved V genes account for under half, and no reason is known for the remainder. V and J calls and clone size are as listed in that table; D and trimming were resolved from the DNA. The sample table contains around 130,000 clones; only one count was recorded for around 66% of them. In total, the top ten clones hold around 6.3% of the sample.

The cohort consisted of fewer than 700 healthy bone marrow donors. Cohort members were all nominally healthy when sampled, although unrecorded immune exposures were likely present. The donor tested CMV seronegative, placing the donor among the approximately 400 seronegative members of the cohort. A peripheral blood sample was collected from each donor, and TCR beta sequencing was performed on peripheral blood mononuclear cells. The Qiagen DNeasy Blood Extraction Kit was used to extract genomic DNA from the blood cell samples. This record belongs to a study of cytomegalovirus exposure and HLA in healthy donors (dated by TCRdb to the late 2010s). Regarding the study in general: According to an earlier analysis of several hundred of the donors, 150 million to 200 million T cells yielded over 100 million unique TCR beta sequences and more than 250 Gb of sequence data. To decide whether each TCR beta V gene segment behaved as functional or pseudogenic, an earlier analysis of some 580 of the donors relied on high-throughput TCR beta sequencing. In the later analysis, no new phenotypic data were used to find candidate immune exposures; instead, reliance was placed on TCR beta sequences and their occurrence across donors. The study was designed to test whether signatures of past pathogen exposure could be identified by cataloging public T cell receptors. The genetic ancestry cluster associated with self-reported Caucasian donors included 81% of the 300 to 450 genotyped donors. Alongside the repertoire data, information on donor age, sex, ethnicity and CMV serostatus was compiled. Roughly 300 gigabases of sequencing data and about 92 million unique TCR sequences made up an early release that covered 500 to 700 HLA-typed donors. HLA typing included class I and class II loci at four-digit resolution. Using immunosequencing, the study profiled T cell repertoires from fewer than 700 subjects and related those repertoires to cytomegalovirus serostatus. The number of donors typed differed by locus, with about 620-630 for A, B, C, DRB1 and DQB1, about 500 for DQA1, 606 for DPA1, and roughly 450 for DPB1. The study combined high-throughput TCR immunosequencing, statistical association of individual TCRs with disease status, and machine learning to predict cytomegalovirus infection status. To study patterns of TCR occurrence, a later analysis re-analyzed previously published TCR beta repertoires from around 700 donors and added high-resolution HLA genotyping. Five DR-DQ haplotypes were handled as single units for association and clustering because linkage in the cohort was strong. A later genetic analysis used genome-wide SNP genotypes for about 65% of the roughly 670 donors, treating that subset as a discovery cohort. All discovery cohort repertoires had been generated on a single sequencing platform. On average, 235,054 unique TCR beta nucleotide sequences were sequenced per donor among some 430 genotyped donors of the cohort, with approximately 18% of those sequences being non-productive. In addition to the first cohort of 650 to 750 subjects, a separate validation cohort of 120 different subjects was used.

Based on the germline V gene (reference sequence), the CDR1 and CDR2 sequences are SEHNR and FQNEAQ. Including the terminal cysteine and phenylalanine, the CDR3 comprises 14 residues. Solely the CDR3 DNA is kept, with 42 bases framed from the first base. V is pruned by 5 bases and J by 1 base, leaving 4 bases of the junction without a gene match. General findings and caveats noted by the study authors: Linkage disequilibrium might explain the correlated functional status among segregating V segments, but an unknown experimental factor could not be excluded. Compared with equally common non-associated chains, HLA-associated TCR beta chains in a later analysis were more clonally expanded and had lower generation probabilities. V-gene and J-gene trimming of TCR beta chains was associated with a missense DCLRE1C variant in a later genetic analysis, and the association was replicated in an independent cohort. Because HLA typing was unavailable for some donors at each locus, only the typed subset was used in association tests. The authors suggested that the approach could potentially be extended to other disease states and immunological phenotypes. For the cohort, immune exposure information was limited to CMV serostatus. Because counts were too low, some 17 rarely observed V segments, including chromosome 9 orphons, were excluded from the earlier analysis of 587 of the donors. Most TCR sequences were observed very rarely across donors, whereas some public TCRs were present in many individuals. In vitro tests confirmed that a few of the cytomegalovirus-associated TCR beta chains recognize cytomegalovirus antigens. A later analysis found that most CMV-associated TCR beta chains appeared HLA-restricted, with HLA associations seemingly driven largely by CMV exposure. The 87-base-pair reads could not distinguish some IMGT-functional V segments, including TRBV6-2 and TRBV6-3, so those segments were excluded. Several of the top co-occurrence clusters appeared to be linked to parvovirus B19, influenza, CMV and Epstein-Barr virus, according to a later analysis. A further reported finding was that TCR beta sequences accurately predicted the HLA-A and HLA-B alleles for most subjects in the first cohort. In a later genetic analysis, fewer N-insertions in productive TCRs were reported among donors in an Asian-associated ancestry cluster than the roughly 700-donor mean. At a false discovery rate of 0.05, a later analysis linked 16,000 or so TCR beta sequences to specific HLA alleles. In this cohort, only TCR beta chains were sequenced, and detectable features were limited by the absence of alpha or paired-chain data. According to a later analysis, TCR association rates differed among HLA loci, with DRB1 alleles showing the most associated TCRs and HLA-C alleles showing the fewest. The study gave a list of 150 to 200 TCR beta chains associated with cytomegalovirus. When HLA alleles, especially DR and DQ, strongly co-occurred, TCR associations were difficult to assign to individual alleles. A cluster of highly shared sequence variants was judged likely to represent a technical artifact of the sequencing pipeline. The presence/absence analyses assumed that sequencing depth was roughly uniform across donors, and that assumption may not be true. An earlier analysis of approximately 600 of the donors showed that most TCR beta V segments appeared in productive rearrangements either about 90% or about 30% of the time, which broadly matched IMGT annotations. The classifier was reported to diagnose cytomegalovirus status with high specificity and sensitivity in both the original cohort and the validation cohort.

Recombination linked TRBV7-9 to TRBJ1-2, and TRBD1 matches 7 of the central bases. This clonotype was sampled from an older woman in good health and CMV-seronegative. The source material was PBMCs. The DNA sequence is TGTGCCAGCAGCCCAGGACAGGTTAACTATGGCTACACCTTC. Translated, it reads CASSPGQVNYGYTF.